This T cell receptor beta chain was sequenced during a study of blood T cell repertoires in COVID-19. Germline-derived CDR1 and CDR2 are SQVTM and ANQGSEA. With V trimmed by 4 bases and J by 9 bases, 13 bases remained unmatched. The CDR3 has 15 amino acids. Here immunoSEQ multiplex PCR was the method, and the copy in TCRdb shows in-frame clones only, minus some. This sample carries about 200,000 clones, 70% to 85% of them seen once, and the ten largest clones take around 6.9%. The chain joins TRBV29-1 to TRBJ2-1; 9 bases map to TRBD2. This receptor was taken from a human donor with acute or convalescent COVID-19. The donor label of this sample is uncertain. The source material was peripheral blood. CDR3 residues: CSVVRPGGRGGEQFF. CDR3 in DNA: TGCAGCGTTGTAAGGCCGGGCGGGAGGGGCGGTGAGCAGTTCTTC.